The 14 T cell receptor beta chains below all came from one sample that was sequenced in a study of cytomegalovirus exposure and HLA in healthy donors. In the PCR, 60 Vbeta and 13 Jbeta primers were used. The method was immunoSEQ multiplex PCR; TCRdb's version includes in-frame clones alone and lacks a portion of them. The repertoire holds fewer than 250,000 clones, with roughly 85% as singletons. Sequenced: PBMCs. These TCRs come from a male donor in good health and CMV-seronegative.

This clone turned up a few times. The V gene is TRBV5-6, the J gene TRBJ1-5, with D perhaps matching TRBD1 (5 bases). Germline CDR1 is SGHDT and CDR2 is YYEEEE. Trimming removed 4 bases from V and 3 bases from J, with 11 bases in between. The CDR3 sequence is 14 residues long. As DNA, the CDR3 is TGTGCCAGCAGCCTACAGGCCTCCAATCAGCCCCAGCATTTT. Residues: CASSLQASNQPQHF.

V gene TRBV27 combines with J gene TRBJ2-6, with 9 bases matching TRBD1. The ends lost 3 bases at V and 3 bases at J; junction bases unmatched: 6. The germline gives CDR1 MNHEY, CDR2 SMNVEV (reference sequence). CDR3 size: 17 residues. In DNA, the CDR3 is TGTGCCAGCAGTTTGGACAGGGGAATTCTTGGGGCCAACGTCCTGACTTTC. Translating gives CASSLDRGILGANVLTF.

The chain employs TRBV9 and TRBJ2-1, with D perhaps matching TRBD2 (5 bases). CDR1 and CDR2 from the germline V gene are SGDLS and YYNGEE. Trimming cost V 0 bases and J 9 bases, with 7 bases left between them. The CDR3 loop spans 12 amino acids. CDR3 sequence (DNA): TGTGCCAGCAGCGTAGCTGCGGGTGAGCAGTTCTTC. As protein: CASSVAAGEQFF.

This clone occurred once. The rearrangement uses TRBV6-1 and TRBJ2-5, with D possibly being TRBD2 (6 bases). Near its end, the DNA agrees better with TRBJ2-7, so the J call may be wrong. From germline, CDR1 is MNHNS and CDR2 SASEGT. This CDR3 has 16 residues. CDR3 residues: CASSEPPYRENYEQYF. For the CDR3, the DNA is TGTGCCAGCAGTGAACCTCCCTACCGGGAGAACTACGAGCAGTACTTC.

The rearrangement uses TRBV28 and TRBJ2-7; maybe TRBD2 (5 bases). CDR3 length: 14 amino acids. CDR1 is MDHEN and CDR2 is SYDVKM in the germline V gene. V was pared by 3 bases and J by 3 bases, with 12 bases between. CDR3 region: CASSFALRGYEQYF. The CDR3 bases are TGTGCCAGCAGTTTCGCCCTACGGGGCTACGAGCAGTACTTC.

The V and J genes are TRBV28 and TRBJ2-5, with 7 bases identical to TRBD2. V gave up 0 bases and J gave up 0 bases; unmatched junction bases: 7. The CDR3 is 17 residues long. Germline V gene data show CDR1 as MDHEN and CDR2 as SYDVKM. CDR3: CASSLWGLAEDQETQYF. The CDR3 DNA follows: TGTGCCAGCAGTTTATGGGGGCTAGCGGAGGACCAAGAGACCCAGTACTTC.

This chain uses TRBV2 with TRBJ2-1; 12 bases are a match to TRBD1. Germline V CDR1 and CDR2: SNHLY, FYNNEI. The junction had 16 bases not matched to a gene; V was cut back by 7 bases and J by 6 bases. The CDR3 loop spans 18 amino acids. The CDR3 DNA reads TGTGCCAGCACAGGGGACAGGGGGCATGTTATGTCGGTCAATGAGCAGTTCTTC. It yields the protein CASTGDRGHVMSVNEQFF.

The rearrangement uses TRBV25-1 and TRBJ2-3; the match to TRBD2 covers 7 bases. Germline CDR1 is MGHDK and CDR2 is SYGVNS. Germline trimming cut 4 bases from V and 0 bases from J; bases unmatched to any gene: 7. CDR3 size: 16 residues. CDR3 protein: CASSVGLAASTDTQYF. Written as DNA, the CDR3 is TGTGCCAGCAGTGTGGGTCTAGCGGCTAGCACAGATACGCAGTATTTT.

CDR3 residues: CASSFQGADEKLFF. The CDR3 nucleotides read TGCGCCAGCAGCTTTCAGGGGGCAGACGAAAAACTGTTTTTT. This chain links TRBV5-1 with TRBJ1-4; 8 positions match TRBD1. The CDR3 extends over 14 amino acids. Trimming cost V 2 bases and J 8 bases; bases outside gene matches: 5. CDR1 SGHRS and CDR2 YFSETQ come from the germline V gene.

This rearrangement joins TRBV7-8 to TRBJ2-5; no firm D call. The end of the DNA fits TRBJ2-7 better, so the J call may be wrong. Germline V lookup: CDR1 SGHVS, CDR2 FQNEAQ. CDR3 length equals 16 residues. The CDR3 DNA follows: TGTGCCAGCACCCGCCGGAGTGGAAACACCGTTAACGAGCAGTACTTC. This encodes CASTRRSGNTVNEQYF.

The CDR3 region has the DNA TGTGCCAGCAGCCTATCGGACAGTTTTAGCAATCAGCCCCAGCATTTT. Translating gives CASSLSDSFSNQPQHF. The J gene is TRBJ1-5, the V gene TRBV4-2; a possible D gene is TRBD1 (6 bases). The CDR3 sequence is 16 residues long. CDR1 is LGHNA, CDR2 YNFKEQ, per germline. Trimming took off 4 bases at V and 0 bases at J, with 13 bases between the two ends.

The chain combines TRBV5-3 with TRBJ1-1; D not resolved. TRBV5-3 is an ORF for which the function is uncertain. This CDR3 has 14 residues. V was trimmed by 1 base and J by 0 bases, leaving 7 bases between them. The CDR3 nucleotides read TGTGCCAGAAGCTTGACCGGTATGAACACTGAAGCTTTCTTT. This translates into CARSLTGMNTEAFF.

The V gene is TRBV19, the J gene TRBJ1-4; D perhaps matches TRBD1 (5 bases). This CDR3 region has 15 residues. Trimming cost V 2 bases and J 8 bases, with 15 bases left between them. The germline CDR1 and CDR2 sequences are LNHDA and SQIVND (reference sequence). The CDR3 DNA is TGTGCCAGTAGTATATATGGGCAGGGTCTCGAAAAACTGTTTTTT. Its protein is CASSIYGQGLEKLFF.

This chain connects TRBV6-5 to TRBJ2-7, with 7 bases matching TRBD1. Per the germline V gene, CDR1 is MNHEY and CDR2 is SVGAGI. The trim removed 3 bases at V and 6 bases at J, leaving 8 bases unmatched. This CDR3 is built from 14 residues. The CDR3 spells CASSYDDTGVEQYF. The CDR3, as DNA: TGTGCCAGCAGTTATGACGACACAGGGGTCGAGCAGTACTTC.